This T cell receptor beta chain was obtained from a study of blood T cell repertoires in COVID-19. In the study overall: Some COVID-19 samples were acute and others convalescent; all came from the United States, Italy and Spain. The cDNA or gDNA used as material had been derived from T cells, B-cell-depleted T cells, or PBMCs.

In the study's own analysis: Amplification with reference gene primers provided the estimates of nucleated cell counts. Here immunoSEQ multiplex PCR was the method, and the copy in TCRdb shows in-frame clones only, minus some. V, J and clone size derive from that table, while D and trimming were established from the DNA sequence. This repertoire shows 310,000 or so clones, about 86% found once; its top ten account for 1.2%. The sample taken for sequencing was peripheral blood. This clonotype was obtained from a woman aged 50 to 60 with acute or convalescent COVID-19.

In nucleotides, the CDR3 is TGTGCCAGCAGCTTGGGGACAGGGGCCGGAGAGACCCAGTACTTC. Translated, it gives CASSLGTGAGETQYF. V is TRBV5-6 and J is TRBJ2-5; 9 nucleotides align to TRBD1. V gave up 0 bases and J gave up 4 bases; unmatched junction bases: 4. Germline V gives CDR1 SGHDT, CDR2 YYEEEE. The CDR3 totals 15 residues.